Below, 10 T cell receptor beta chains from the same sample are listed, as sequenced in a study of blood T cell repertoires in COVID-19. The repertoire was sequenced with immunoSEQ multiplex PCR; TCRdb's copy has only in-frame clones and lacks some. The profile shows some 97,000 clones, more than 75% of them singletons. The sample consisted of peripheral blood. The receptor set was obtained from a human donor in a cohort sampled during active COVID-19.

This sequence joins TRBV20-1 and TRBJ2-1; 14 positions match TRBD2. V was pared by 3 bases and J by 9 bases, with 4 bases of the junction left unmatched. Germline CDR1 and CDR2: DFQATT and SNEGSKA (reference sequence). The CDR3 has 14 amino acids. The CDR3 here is CSASRTSGGSEQFF. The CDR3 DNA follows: TGCAGTGCTAGTCGGACTAGCGGGGGGTCTGAGCAGTTCTTC.

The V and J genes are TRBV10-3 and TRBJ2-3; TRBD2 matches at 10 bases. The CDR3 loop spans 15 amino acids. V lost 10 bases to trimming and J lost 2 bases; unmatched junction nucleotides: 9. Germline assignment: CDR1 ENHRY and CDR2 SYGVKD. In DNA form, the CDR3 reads TGTGCCACGGGGGGTAGCGGGGGGTACACAGATACGCAGTATTTT. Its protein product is CATGGSGGYTDTQYF.

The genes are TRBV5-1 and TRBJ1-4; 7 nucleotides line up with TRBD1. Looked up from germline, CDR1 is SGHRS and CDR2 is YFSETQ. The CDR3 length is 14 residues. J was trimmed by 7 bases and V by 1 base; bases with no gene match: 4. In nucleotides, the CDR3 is TGCGCCAGCAGCTTGAGGCAGGGGGGTGAAAAACTGTTTTTT. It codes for CASSLRQGGEKLFF.

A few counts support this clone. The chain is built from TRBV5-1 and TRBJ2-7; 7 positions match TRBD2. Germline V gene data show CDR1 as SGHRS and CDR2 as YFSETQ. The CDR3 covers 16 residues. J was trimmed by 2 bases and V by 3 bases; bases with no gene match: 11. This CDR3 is CASSSARDYTTYEQYF. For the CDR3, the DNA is TGCGCCAGCAGCTCGGCCCGGGACTACACAACCTACGAGCAGTACTTC.

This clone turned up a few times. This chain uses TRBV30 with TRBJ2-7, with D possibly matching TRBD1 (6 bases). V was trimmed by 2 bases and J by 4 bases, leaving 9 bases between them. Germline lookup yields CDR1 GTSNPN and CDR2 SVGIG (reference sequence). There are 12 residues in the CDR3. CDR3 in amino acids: CAWSFRGYEQYF. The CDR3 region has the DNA TGTGCCTGGAGTTTCAGGGGTTACGAGCAGTACTTC.

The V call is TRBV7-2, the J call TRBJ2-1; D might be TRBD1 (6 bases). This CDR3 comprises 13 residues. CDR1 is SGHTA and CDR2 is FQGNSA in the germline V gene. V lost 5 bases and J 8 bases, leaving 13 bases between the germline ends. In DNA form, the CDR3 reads TGTGCCAGCAGCCTGTTCAGGGGCTATGAGCAGTTCTTC. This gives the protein CASSLFRGYEQFF.

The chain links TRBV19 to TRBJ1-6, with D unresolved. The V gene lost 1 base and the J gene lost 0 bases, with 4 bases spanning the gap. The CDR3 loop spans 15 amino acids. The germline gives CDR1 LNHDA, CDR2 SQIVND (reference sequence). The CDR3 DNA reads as TGTGCCAGTAGTATAGGGAGCTCCTATAATTCACCCCTCCACTTT. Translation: CASSIGSSYNSPLHF.

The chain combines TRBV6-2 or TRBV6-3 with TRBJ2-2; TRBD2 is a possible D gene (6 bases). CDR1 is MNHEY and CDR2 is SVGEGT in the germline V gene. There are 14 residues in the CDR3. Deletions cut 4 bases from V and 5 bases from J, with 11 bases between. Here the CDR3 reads CASSFGRGTGELFF. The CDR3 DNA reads TGTGCCAGCAGTTTCGGGCGGGGTACCGGGGAGCTGTTTTTT.

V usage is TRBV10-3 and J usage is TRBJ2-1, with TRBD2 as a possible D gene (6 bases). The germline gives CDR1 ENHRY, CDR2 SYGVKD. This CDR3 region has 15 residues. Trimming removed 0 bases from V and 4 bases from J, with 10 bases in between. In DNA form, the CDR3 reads TGTGCCATCAGTGAGTCAGGTGGGAGGTACAATGAGCAGTTCTTC. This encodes CAISESGGRYNEQFF.

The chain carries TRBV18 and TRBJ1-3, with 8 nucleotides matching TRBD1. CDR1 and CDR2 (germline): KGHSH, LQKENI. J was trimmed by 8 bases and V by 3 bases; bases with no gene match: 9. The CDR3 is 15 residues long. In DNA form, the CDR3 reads TGTGCCAGCTCACCTTTAGGACAGGGCGGCTACACCATATATTTT. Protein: CASSPLGQGGYTIYF.